The rows below give T cell receptor beta chains drawn from one sample of a study of CXCR3-negative and CXCR3-positive naive CD8 T cells. From the 5' RACE reads, TCRdb lists one entry per CDR3 protein and no DNA. The repertoire shows some 130,000 distinct CDR3 sequences; the top ten hold just under 0.5%. Source material: naive CXCR3- CD8+ T cells from blood. The receptors originated from a human donor in good health. Some clones in this sample may be carry-over from other donors' samples. CDR3s include the opening cysteine and the closing phenylalanine or tryptophan.

j_gene	v_gene	CDR3aa
TRBJ2-7	TRBV2	CASRVSPGTASYEQYF
TRBJ1-1	TRBV19	CASSIGETEAFF
TRBJ1-1	TRBV28	CASRRAQGRPTEAFF
TRBJ2-5	TRBV12-3/TRBV12-4	CASSHTEGETQYF
TRBJ2-3	TRBV28	CASRPDRASTDTQYF
TRBJ2-5	TRBV7-6	CASSFRHNPQETQYF
TRBJ2-7	TRBV9	CASSPGTGRLSYEQYF
TRBJ2-7	TRBV27	CASSFGIEQYF
TRBJ2-1	TRBV12-2	CASRLGRTSGRADYNEQFF
TRBJ2-7	TRBV5-5	CASSLAPGAYEQYF
TRBJ2-7	TRBV12-3/TRBV12-4	CASSPSGGGTYEQYF
TRBJ2-3	TRBV29-1	CSVVGTGALLHTDTQYF
TRBJ2-1	TRBV7-8	CASSLNWAGRDNEQFF
TRBJ2-7	TRBV25-1	CASSDRHEGGEQYF
TRBJ2-7	TRBV2	CASGQGVFYEQYF
TRBJ2-2	TRBV20-1	CSADSGKPTGELFF
TRBJ2-1	TRBV9	CASSVEDQRQQFF
TRBJ2-5	TRBV13	CASSFVSSGTQYF
TRBJ2-7	TRBV27	CASSLSPGQSFYEQYF
TRBJ2-7	TRBV19	CASSIWREGSYEQYF
TRBJ2-5	TRBV6-6	CASREVGETQYF
TRBJ1-5	TRBV7-9	CASSWIDSNQPQHF
TRBJ2-5	TRBV29-1	CSVEDGKGLEETQYF
TRBJ2-7	TRBV20-1	CSADNSGQGYEQYF
TRBJ2-7	TRBV7-9	CASMLSGSGTYEQYF
TRBJ2-5	TRBV20-1	CSAARTRQETQYF
TRBJ2-5	TRBV6-2/TRBV6-3	CASSQQGVQETQYF
TRBJ2-7	TRBV6-5	CASSYSMGESSYEQYF
TRBJ2-1	TRBV3-1	CASSQDLAGGSYNEQFF
TRBJ2-6	TRBV11-1	CASRGGNSGANVLTF
TRBJ2-1	TRBV15	CATSMYGESYNEQFF